This TCR beta chain was obtained from a study of control samples from healthy donors and cancer patients. TCRdb's copy holds only in-frame clones and misses some; the assay was immunoSEQ multiplex PCR. The table shows approximately 100,000 clones, with about 86% occurring only once. Germline CDR1 and CDR2: LNHDA and SQIVND (reference sequence). There are 15 residues in the CDR3. V was clipped by 5 bases and J by 2 bases, with 16 bases between them. This receptor was identified in a man aged 25-45 years in good health. The chain employs TRBV19 and TRBJ2-7, with TRBD2 as a possible D gene (6 bases). Sequenced sample: blood. The CDR3 sequence is CASSHSSEVAYEQYF. Here the CDR3 DNA reads TGTGCCAGTAGTCACTCTAGCGAGGTGGCCTACGAGCAGTACTTC.